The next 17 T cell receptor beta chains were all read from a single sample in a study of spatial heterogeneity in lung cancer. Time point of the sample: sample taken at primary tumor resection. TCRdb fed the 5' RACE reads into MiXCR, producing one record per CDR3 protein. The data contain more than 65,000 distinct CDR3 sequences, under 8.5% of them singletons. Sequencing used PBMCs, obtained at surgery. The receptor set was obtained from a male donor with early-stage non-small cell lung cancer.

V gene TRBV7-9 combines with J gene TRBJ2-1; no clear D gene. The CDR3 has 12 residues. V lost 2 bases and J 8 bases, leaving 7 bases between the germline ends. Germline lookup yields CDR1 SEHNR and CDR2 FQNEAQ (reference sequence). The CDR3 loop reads CASSLIFYEQFF. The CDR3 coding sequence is TGTGCCAGCAGCTTAATATTCTATGAGCAGTTCTTC.

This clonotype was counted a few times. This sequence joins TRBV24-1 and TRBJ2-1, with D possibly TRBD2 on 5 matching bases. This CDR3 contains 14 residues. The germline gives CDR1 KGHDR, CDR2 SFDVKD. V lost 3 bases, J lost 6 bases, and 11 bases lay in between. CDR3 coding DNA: TGTGCCACCAGTGATGGGAGAGCTCCCAATGAGCAGTTCTTC. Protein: CATSDGRAPNEQFF.

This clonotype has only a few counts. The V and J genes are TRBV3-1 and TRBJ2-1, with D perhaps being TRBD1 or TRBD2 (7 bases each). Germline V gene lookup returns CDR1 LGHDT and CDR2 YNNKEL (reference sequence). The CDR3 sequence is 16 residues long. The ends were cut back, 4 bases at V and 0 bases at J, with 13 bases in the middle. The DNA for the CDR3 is TGTGCCAGCAGCCCCCAGGGGGGGAGCTCCTACAATGAGCAGTTCTTC. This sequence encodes CASSPQGGSSYNEQFF.

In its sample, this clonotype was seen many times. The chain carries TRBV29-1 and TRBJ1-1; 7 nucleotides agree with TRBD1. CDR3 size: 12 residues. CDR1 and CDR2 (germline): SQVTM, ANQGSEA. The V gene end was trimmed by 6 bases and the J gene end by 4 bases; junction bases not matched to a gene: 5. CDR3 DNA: TGCAGCGTACAGGGGCCGGGCACTGAAGCTTTCTTT. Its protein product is CSVQGPGTEAFF.

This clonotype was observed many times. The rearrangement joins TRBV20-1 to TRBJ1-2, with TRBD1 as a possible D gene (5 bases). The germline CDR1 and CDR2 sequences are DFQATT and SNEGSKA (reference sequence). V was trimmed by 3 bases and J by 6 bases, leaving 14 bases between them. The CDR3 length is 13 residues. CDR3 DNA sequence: TGCAGTGCTAGGGGGCCCGGCCCCCATGGCTACACCTTC. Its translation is CSARGPGPHGYTF.

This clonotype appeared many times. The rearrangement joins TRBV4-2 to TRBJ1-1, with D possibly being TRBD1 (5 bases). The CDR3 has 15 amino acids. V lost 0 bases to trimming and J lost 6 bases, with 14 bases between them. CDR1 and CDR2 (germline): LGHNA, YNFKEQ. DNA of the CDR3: TGTGCCAGCAGCCAAGATGGGGGGAGGCAGGCTGAAGCTTTCTTT. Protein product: CASSQDGGRQAEAFF.

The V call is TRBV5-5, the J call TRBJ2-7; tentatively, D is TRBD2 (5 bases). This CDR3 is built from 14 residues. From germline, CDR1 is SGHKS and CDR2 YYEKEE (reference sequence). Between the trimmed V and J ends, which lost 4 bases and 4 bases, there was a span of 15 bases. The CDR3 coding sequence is TGTGCCAGCAGCCCATGGACCGGGGATTACGAGCAGTACTTC. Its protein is CASSPWTGDYEQYF.

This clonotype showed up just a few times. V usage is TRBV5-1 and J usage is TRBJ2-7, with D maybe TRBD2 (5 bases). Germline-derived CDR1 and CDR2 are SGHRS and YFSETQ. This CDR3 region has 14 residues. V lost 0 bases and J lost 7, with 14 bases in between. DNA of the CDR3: TGCGCCAGCAGCTTGGGAGATTCGCGGGCAGAGCAGTACTTC. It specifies CASSLGDSRAEQYF.

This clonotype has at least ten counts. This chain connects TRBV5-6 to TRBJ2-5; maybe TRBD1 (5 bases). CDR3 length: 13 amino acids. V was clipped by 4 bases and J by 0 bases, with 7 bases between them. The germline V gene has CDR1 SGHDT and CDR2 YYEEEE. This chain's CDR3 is CASSRQNQETQYF. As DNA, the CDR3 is TGTGCCAGCAGCCGACAGAACCAAGAGACCCAGTACTTC.

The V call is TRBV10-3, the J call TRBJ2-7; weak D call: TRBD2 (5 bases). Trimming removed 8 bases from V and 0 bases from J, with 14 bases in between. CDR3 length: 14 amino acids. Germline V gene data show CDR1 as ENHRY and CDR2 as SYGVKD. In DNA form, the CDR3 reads TGTGCCATCCGATTGTTCGGGGACTCCTACGAGCAGTACTTC. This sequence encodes CAIRLFGDSYEQYF.

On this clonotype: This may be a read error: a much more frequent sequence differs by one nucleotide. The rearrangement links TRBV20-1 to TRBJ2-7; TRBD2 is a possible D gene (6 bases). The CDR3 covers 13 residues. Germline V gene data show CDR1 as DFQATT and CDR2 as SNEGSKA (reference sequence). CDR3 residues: CSARRESSYEQNF. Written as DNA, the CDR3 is TGCAGTGCACGGCGGGAAAGCTCCTACGAGCAGAACTTC.

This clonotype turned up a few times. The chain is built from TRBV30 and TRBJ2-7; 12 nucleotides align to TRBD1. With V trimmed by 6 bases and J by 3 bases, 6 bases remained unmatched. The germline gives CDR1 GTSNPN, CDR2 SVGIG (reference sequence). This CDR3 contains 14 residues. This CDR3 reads CACTGTGGYYEQYF. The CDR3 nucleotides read TGTGCCTGCACCGGGACAGGGGGCTACTACGAGCAGTACTTC.

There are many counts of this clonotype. CDR3 in DNA: TGCGCCAGCGGCGGACAGGGGGCCTACGAGCAGTACTTC. Encoded protein: CASGGQGAYEQYF. V usage is TRBV5-1 and J usage is TRBJ2-7; TRBD1 matches 10 bases. The CDR3 has 13 amino acids. Losses at the gene ends were 7 bases for V and 2 bases for J; bases not matched to a gene: 3. Germline V gives CDR1 SGHRS, CDR2 YFSETQ.

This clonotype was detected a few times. The CDR3 sequence: CAIRGTVLYEQYF. CDR3 bases: TGTGCCATCAGGGGGACAGTACTATACGAGCAGTACTTC. The chain is built from TRBV10-3 and TRBJ2-7; the match to TRBD1 covers 7 bases. J was trimmed by 4 bases and V by 6 bases; bases with no gene match: 6. CDR3 length: 13 residues. Germline V gives CDR1 ENHRY, CDR2 SYGVKD.

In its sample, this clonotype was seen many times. The CDR3 protein is CASSQRGQGSYEQYF. In nucleotides, the CDR3 is TGCGCCAGCAGCCAAAGGGGACAGGGGTCCTACGAGCAGTACTTC. The chain employs TRBV4-1 and TRBJ2-7; 10 bases match TRBD1. Germline assignment: CDR1 MGHRA and CDR2 YSYEKL. There are 15 residues in the CDR3. V was clipped by 2 bases and J by 1 base; unmatched bases: 2.

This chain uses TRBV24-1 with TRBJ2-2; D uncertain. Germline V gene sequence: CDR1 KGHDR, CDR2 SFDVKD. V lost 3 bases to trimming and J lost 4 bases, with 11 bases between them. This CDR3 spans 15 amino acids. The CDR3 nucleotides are TGTGCCACCAGTGATCCGACAAAGGCCACCGGGGAGCTGTTTTTT. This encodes CATSDPTKATGELFF.

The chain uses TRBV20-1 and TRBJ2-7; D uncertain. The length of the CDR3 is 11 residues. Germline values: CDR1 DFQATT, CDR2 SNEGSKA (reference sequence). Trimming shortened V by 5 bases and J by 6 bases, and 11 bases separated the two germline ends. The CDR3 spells CSAAPGLEQYF. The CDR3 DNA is TGCAGTGCTGCCCCGGGTCTCGAGCAGTACTTC.